Listed below are T cell receptor beta chains from one sample, sequenced in a study of neoadjuvant anti-PD-1 for oral cavity cancer. Generated by immunoSEQ multiplex PCR, the TCRdb table keeps only in-frame clones and is missing some. The sample contains roughly 13,000 clones, roughly 70% of which appear only once. Specimen: PBMCs, collected after nivolumab (anti-PD-1) treatment. Receptors originate from a person aged 40 to 85 with oral cavity squamous cell carcinoma. Both conserved end residues are part of each CDR3. D genes are given only for firm matches. The size entry is marked missing in some rows and otherwise reads once, few, many or a size class.

D	V	size	J	CDR3	DNA
NA	TRBV19	NA	TRBJ1-4	CATRRGDEKLFF	TGTGCCACCCGTCGAGGAGATGAAAAACTGTTTTTT
NA	TRBV29-1	NA	TRBJ2-2	CSVAVGGNTGELFF	TGCAGCGTTGCCGTTGGGGGGAACACCGGGGAGCTGTTTTTT
NA	TRBV6-6	few	TRBJ2-7	CASSSPGGEQYF	TGTGCCAGCAGTTCACCGGGTGGCGAGCAGTACTTC
TRBD2	TRBV19	NA	TRBJ2-1	CASRLAGVRYNEQFF	TGTGCCAGTCGACTAGCGGGAGTCCGATACAATGAGCAGTTCTTC
NA	TRBV28	NA	TRBJ1-5	CATEGKNQPQHF	TGTGCCACCGAGGGGAAAAATCAGCCCCAGCATTTT
NA	TRBV5-6	once	TRBJ1-1	CASTPLGAAEAFF	TGTGCCAGCACCCCCTTGGGTGCAGCTGAAGCTTTCTTT
NA	TRBV4-2	NA	TRBJ2-7	CASSPRGGRQTGQPSYEQYF	TGTGCCAGCAGCCCGAGGGGGGGGAGACAGACTGGACAGCCATCCTACGAGCAGTACTTC
TRBD1	TRBV7-9	few	TRBJ1-2	CASSFRQGDGYTF	TGTGCCAGCAGCTTCCGACAGGGGGATGGCTACACCTTC
NA	TRBV6-5	NA	TRBJ1-3	CASTGMGNTIYF	TGTGCCAGCACGGGGATGGGAAACACCATATATTTT
NA	TRBV29-1	NA	TRBJ2-7	CSVVGVFSYEQYF	TGCAGCGTTGTGGGGGTCTTCAGCTACGAGCAGTACTTC
TRBD1	TRBV28	NA	TRBJ1-5	CASSTSTGFDQPQHF	TGTGCCAGCAGTACCTCGACAGGGTTTGATCAGCCCCAGCATTTT